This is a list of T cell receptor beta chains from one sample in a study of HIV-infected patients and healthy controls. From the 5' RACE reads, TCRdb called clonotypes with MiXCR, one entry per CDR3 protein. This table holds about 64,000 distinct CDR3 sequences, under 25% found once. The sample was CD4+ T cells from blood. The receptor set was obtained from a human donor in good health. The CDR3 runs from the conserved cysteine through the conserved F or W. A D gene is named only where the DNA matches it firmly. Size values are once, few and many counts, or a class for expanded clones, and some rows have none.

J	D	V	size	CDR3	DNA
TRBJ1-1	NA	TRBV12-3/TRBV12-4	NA	CASSFSGPVNTEAFF	TGTGCCAGCAGTTTTTCGGGGCCAGTGAACACTGAAGCTTTCTTT
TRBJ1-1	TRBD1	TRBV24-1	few	CATSATGQGATEAFF	TGTGCCACCAGTGCTACTGGACAGGGGGCAACTGAAGCTTTCTTT
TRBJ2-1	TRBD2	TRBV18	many	CASSPPTEITNSGDIVRKQFF	TGTGCCAGCTCACCACCGACCGAGATAACCAACAGCGGGGATATCGTCCGAAAGCAGTTCTTC
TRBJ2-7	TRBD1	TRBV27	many	CASSSYYRGVYEQYF	TGTGCCAGCAGTTCCTACTACAGGGGAGTGTACGAGCAGTACTTC
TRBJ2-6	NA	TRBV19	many	CASSIEKISANVLTF	TGTGCCAGTAGTATAGAGAAAATCTCGGCCAACGTCCTGACTTTC
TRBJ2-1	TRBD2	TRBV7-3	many	CASRLRAGGDNEQFF	TGTGCCAGCAGATTAAGGGCGGGAGGGGACAATGAGCAGTTCTTC
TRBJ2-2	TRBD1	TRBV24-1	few	CATNGQGQTGELFF	TGTGCCACCAATGGACAGGGGCAGACCGGGGAGCTGTTTTTT
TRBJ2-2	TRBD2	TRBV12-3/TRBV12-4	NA	CASSPFRGGLVGPGELFF	TGTGCCAGCAGTCCCTTCCGCGGGGGACTAGTAGGCCCCGGGGAGCTGTTTTTT
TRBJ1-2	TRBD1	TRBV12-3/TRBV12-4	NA	CASSLVGGSGYTF	TGTGCCAGCAGTTTAGTAGGGGGCTCGGGCTACACCTTC
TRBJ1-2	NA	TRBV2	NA	CASRPQSAFYGYTF	TGTGCCAGCAGACCACAGTCAGCCTTCTATGGCTACACCTTC
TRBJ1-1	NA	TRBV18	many	CASSLQGWAEAFF	TGTGCCAGCTCTCTACAGGGATGGGCTGAAGCTTTCTTT
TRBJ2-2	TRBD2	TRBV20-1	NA	CSVSSGSDTGELFF	TGCAGTGTTTCCAGCGGGAGTGACACCGGGGAGCTGTTTTTT
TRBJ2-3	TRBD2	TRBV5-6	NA	CASSWTSGGATDTQYF	TGTGCCAGCAGCTGGACTAGCGGGGGGGCCACAGATACGCAGTATTTT